What follows are 26 T cell receptor beta chains derived from one specimen sequenced in a study of blood T cell repertoires in COVID-19. Repertoires were generated with immunoSEQ multiplex PCR, while TCRdb's copy carries only in-frame clones and drops some. The sample holds 250,000 or so clones, 90% seen once. The sequenced sample was peripheral blood. These TCRs come from a woman between 55 and 75 years old with COVID-19, enrolled during active disease.

The V and J genes are TRBV20-1 and TRBJ1-2; possible D gene TRBD1, 6 bases. This CDR3 comprises 16 residues. V lost 3 bases, J lost 2 bases, and 19 bases lay in between. Germline loops: CDR1 DFQATT, CDR2 SNEGSKA (reference sequence). The CDR3 sequence is CSASPTRGGRNYGYTF. For the CDR3, the DNA is TGCAGTGCTAGTCCCACACGGGGGGGCCGGAACTATGGCTACACCTTC.

This chain links TRBV11-3 with TRBJ2-5; 10 nucleotides agree with TRBD2. CDR3 length: 14 amino acids. Germline trimming cut 3 bases from V and 4 bases from J; bases unmatched to any gene: 2. Per the germline V gene, CDR1 is SGHNT and CDR2 is YENEEA. CDR3 DNA sequence: TGTGCCAGCAGCTTCAGCGGGGGGGCAGAGACCCAGTACTTC. Translated, it gives CASSFSGGAETQYF. Full variable domain (outside the CDR3, taken from reference TRBV11-3 and TRBJ2-5): EAGVVQSPRYKIIEKKQPVAFWCNPISGHNTLYWYLQNLGQGPELLIRYENEEAVDDSQLPKDRFSAERLKGVDSTLKIQPAELGDSAVYLCASSFSGGAETQYFGPGTRLLVL.

The chain is built from TRBV18 and TRBJ2-3, with 7 bases that match TRBD2. CDR1 and CDR2 (germline): KGHSH, LQKENI. The junction had 4 bases not matched to a gene; V was cut back by 3 bases and J by 4 bases. The CDR3 loop spans 14 amino acids. CDR3: CASSPRTSPDTQYF. The DNA of the CDR3 is TGTGCCAGCTCACCCCGGACTAGTCCAGATACGCAGTATTTT.

CDR3 loop: CASSSRLAGPGETQYF. CDR3 bases: TGTGCCAGCAGCTCCAGACTAGCGGGGCCGGGGGAGACCCAGTACTTC. The chain has TRBV9 and TRBJ2-5, with 11 bases aligning to TRBD2. V lost 4 bases and J lost 5; bases outside the gene matches: 10. Germline V lookup: CDR1 SGDLS, CDR2 YYNGEE. This CDR3 spans 16 amino acids.

The chain recombines TRBV29-1 with TRBJ1-2; a weak D match, TRBD1 (5 bases). There are 13 residues in the CDR3. Trimming pared 4 bases from V and 6 bases from J, leaving 15 bases between. The germline V gene has CDR1 SQVTM and CDR2 ANQGSEA. CDR3 residues: CSVVGGVNNGYTF. The CDR3 DNA reads as TGCAGCGTTGTTGGGGGGGTTAATAATGGCTACACCTTC.

The chain links TRBV27 to TRBJ1-2, with D possibly being TRBD1 (5 bases). The germline CDR1 and CDR2 sequences are MNHEY and SMNVEV (reference sequence). The CDR3 is 14 residues long. V shed 2 bases and J shed 8 bases, with 15 bases lying between them. CDR3 loop: CASSLRIGGGGYTF. In DNA form, the CDR3 reads TGTGCCAGCAGTTTAAGGATTGGGGGAGGGGGCTACACCTTC.

This clone came up once. The V call is TRBV14, the J call TRBJ1-2; no firm D call. Trimming removed 0 bases at V and 3 bases at J, with 8 bases between. From germline, CDR1 is SGHDN and CDR2 FVKESK. There are 14 residues in the CDR3. The CDR3 DNA reads TGTGCCAGCAGCCAAGATTACAAATACTATGGCTACACCTTC. It yields the protein CASSQDYKYYGYTF.

The sample holds a few counts of this clone. The chain combines TRBV19 with TRBJ1-1; 9 bases match TRBD1. V dropped 4 bases and J dropped 5; count of bases not matched to a gene: 5. Germline V gene lookup returns CDR1 LNHDA and CDR2 SQIVND (reference sequence). The CDR3 contains 14 residues. The DNA of the CDR3 is TGTGCCAGTAGTACGCCGGGACAGGGAACTGAAGCTTTCTTT. As protein: CASSTPGQGTEAFF.

As DNA, the CDR3 is TGTGCCAGCAGCGTAGGATCAGGGGTGGAATACTATGGCTACACCTTC. Its protein is CASSVGSGVEYYGYTF. The chain carries TRBV9 and TRBJ1-2; TRBD1 might be the D (6 bases). V lost 0 bases and J lost 3, with 15 bases in between. The CDR3 is 16 residues long. CDR1 is SGDLS and CDR2 is YYNGEE in the germline V gene.

This rearrangement joins TRBV2 to TRBJ2-1; TRBD2 matches at 7 bases. This CDR3 comprises 13 residues. The germline V gene has CDR1 SNHLY and CDR2 FYNNEI. The V and J ends lost 2 bases and 10 bases, in that order; junction bases with no gene match: 5. Here the CDR3 DNA reads TGTGCCAGCAGTGAAATGGGAGGGGAGGAGCAGTTCTTC. Residues: CASSEMGGEEQFF.

The V and J genes are TRBV6-5 and TRBJ2-5, with D tentatively TRBD2 (6 bases). This CDR3 comprises 14 residues. Germline V CDR1 and CDR2: MNHEY, SVGAGI. Trimming cost V 5 bases and J 5 bases, with 15 bases left between them. The chain's CDR3 is CASSRGVGGETQYF. Written as DNA, the CDR3 is TGTGCCAGCAGTCGCGGGGTGGGAGGCGAGACCCAGTACTTC.

The chain carries TRBV5-8 and TRBJ1-2; D is unresolved. This CDR3 has 12 amino acids. V shed 5 bases and J shed 14 bases, with 19 bases lying between them. Germline loops: CDR1 SGHTS, CDR2 YDEGEE. CDR3 DNA sequence: TGTGCCAGCAGTTCGAGCGGGTTTTTTGGAACCTTC. Amino acid sequence: CASSSSGFFGTF.

This rearrangement joins TRBV5-4 to TRBJ1-6; D is undetermined. The CDR3 runs to 14 residues. Between the trimmed V and J ends, which lost 5 bases and 6 bases, there was a span of 12 bases. From germline, CDR1 is SGHNT and CDR2 YYREEE (reference sequence). The CDR3 DNA reads as TGTGCCAGCAGTTCCCGGGTGGGTAATTCACCCCTCCACTTT. Translating it yields CASSSRVGNSPLHF.

J is TRBJ1-2 and V is TRBV6-5; 7 bases are shared with TRBD1. Trimming took 5 bases from V and 8 from J; bases not matched to a gene: 11. CDR1 is MNHEY, CDR2 SVGAGI, per germline. The CDR3 loop spans 14 amino acids. For the CDR3, the DNA is TGTGCCAGCAGTAGACGACAGGGAGCGAGCGGCTACACCTTC. Protein product: CASSRRQGASGYTF.

This chain connects TRBV7-2 to TRBJ1-5, with D unresolved. The CDR3 is 16 amino acids. V dropped 5 bases and J dropped 0 bases, with 14 bases sitting between them. The V gene's germline CDR1 is SGHTA and CDR2 FQGNSA. CDR3 amino acids: CASSPGGWNSNQPQHF. Here the CDR3 DNA reads TGTGCCAGCAGCCCCGGCGGGTGGAATAGCAATCAGCCCCAGCATTTT. Full variable domain (missing parts from reference TRBV7-2 and TRBJ1-5): GAGVSQSPSNKVTEKGKDVELRCDPISGHTALYWYRQSLGQGLEFLIYFQGNSAPDKSGLPSDRFSAERTGGSVSTLTIQRTQQEDSAVYLCASSPGGWNSNQPQHFGDGTRLSIL.

The chain recombines TRBV6-6 with TRBJ1-5, with D possibly being TRBD1 (5 bases). The germline CDR1 and CDR2 sequences are MNHNY and SVGAGI (reference sequence). The CDR3 runs 15 residues. Trimming stripped 0 bases from V and 6 bases from J, with 12 bases between. The CDR3 DNA reads as TGTGCCAGCAGTTACTCGGGGGAGGGCGGTCAGCCCCAGCATTTT. Translated, it gives CASSYSGEGGQPQHF.

J is TRBJ1-6 and V is TRBV11-2; D call uncertain. This CDR3 has 12 residues. Trimming removed 4 bases at V and 9 bases at J, with 7 bases between. Per the germline V gene, CDR1 is SGHAT and CDR2 is FQNNGV. As DNA, the CDR3 is TGTGCCAGCAGCTGGCAGGCTTCACCCCTCCACTTT. It yields the protein CASSWQASPLHF. The whole variable domain, remainder taken from reference TRBV11-2 and TRBJ1-6, is EAGVAQSPRYKIIEKRQSVAFWCNPISGHATLYWYQQILGQGPKLLIQFQNNGVVDDSQLPKDRFSAERLKGVDSTLKIQPAKLEDSAVYLCASSWQASPLHFGNGTRLTVT.

J is TRBJ1-1 and V is TRBV29-1, with a weak D call TRBD1 (5 bases). Trimming cost V 8 bases and J 1 base, with 17 bases left between them. CDR1 and CDR2 (germline): SQVTM, ANQGSEA. The CDR3 consists of 14 residues. CDR3 nucleotides: TGCAGCACTACCCGGGGGGGGGAGAACACTGAAGCTTTCTTT. Translating it yields CSTTRGGENTEAFF.

The chain is built from TRBV7-3 and TRBJ2-1; D is unresolved. In germline, CDR1 is SGHTA, CDR2 FQGTGA. V lost 1 base and J lost 3, with 10 bases in between. The CDR3 is 15 amino acids. CDR3 sequence reads: CASSLKGENYNEQFF. The CDR3 DNA reads TGTGCCAGCAGCTTAAAAGGAGAGAACTACAATGAGCAGTTCTTC.

This sequence joins TRBV19 and TRBJ1-5, with TRBD1 matching over 8 bases. CDR3 length: 18 amino acids. V shed 1 base and J 0 bases; nucleotides not matched to a gene: 8. CDR1 and CDR2 (germline): LNHDA, SQIVND (reference sequence). Here the CDR3 reads CASSIGRQGAYSNQPQHF. In DNA, the CDR3 is TGTGCCAGTAGTATAGGCCGGCAGGGGGCGTATAGCAATCAGCCCCAGCATTTT.

The DNA for the CDR3 is TGTGCCAGCAGCGTGGCGGGCAGACCCTCTGGAAACACCATATATTTT. Its protein is CASSVAGRPSGNTIYF. The genes are TRBV9 and TRBJ1-3; D is unclear. V lost 2 bases to trimming and J lost 0 bases, with 12 bases between them. The CDR3 totals 16 residues. Germline-derived CDR1 and CDR2 are SGDLS and YYNGEE.

This rearrangement joins TRBV7-6 to TRBJ1-1, with TRBD1 matching 7 bases. The V and J ends lost 0 bases and 11 bases, in that order; junction bases with no gene match: 15. The germline CDR1 and CDR2 sequences are SGHVS and FNYEAQ. CDR3 size: 16 residues. The CDR3: CASSLAILLGGAVAFF. The CDR3, as DNA: TGTGCCAGCAGCTTAGCTATACTACTAGGGGGCGCGGTGGCTTTCTTT.

As concerns this clone: Within the sample, other DNA sequences also encode this same CDR3. This chain connects TRBV18 to TRBJ1-1; 8 positions agree with TRBD1. The V segment lost 3 bases and the J segment 3 bases; nucleotides outside the gene matches: 6. There are 15 residues in the CDR3. Germline lookup yields CDR1 KGHSH and CDR2 LQKENI. For the CDR3, the DNA is TGTGCCAGCTCACCCGGACAGGGACGGGACACTGAAGCTTTCTTT. Its protein product is CASSPGQGRDTEAFF.

The V and J genes are TRBV19 and TRBJ1-6; tentative D call: TRBD1 (6 bases). The CDR3 has 15 residues. The V gene's germline CDR1 is LNHDA and CDR2 SQIVND (reference sequence). V was shortened by 7 bases and J by 2 bases, with 12 bases between the two germline ends. CDR3 residues: CASTTGSTYNSPLHF. CDR3 DNA: TGTGCCAGTACCACAGGGTCCACCTATAATTCACCCCTCCACTTT.

This clone was recorded once. The chain employs TRBV18 and TRBJ2-7, with D possibly being TRBD2 (5 bases). The CDR3 is 15 residues long. Trimming cost V 3 bases and J 0 bases, with 12 bases left between them. The germline V gene has CDR1 KGHSH and CDR2 LQKENI. CDR3 protein: CASSPGVYPSYEQYF. The CDR3 DNA is TGTGCCAGCTCACCGGGAGTATATCCCTCCTACGAGCAGTACTTC. Full variable domain (rest looked up from reference TRBV18 and TRBJ2-7): NAGVMQNPRHLVRRRGQEARLRCSPMKGHSHVYWYRQLPEEGLKFMVYLQKENIIDESGMPKERFSAEFPKEGPSILRIQQVVRGDSAAYFCASSPGVYPSYEQYFGPGTRLTVT.

The chain's CDR3 is CASSLETGQGQETQYF. CDR3 coding DNA: TGTGCCAGCAGCTTGGAGACTGGACAGGGACAAGAGACCCAGTACTTC. J is TRBJ2-5 and V is TRBV13, with 8 bases matching TRBD1. The CDR3 totals 16 residues. Unmatched junction bases numbered 8, after V lost 3 bases and J lost 2 bases. In germline, CDR1 is PRHDT, CDR2 FYEKMQ (reference sequence).